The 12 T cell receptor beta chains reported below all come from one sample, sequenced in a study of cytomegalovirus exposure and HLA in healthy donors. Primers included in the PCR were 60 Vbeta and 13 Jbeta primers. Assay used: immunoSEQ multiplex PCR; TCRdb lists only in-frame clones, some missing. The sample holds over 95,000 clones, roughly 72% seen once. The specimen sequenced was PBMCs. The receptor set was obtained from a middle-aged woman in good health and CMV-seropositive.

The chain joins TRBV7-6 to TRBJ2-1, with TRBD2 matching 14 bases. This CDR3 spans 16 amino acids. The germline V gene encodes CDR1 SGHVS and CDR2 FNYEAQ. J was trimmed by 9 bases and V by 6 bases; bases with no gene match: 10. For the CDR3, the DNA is TGTGCCAGCAGACCCGGGACTAGCGGGAGTGTCAGTGAGCAGTTCTTC. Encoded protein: CASRPGTSGSVSEQFF.

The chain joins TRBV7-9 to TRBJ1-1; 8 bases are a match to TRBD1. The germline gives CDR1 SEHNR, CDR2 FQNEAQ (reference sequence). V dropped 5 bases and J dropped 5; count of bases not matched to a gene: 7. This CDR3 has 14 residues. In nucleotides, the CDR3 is TGTGCCAGCAGCCAGGGGGCTCGGGAAACTGAAGCTTTCTTT. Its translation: CASSQGARETEAFF.

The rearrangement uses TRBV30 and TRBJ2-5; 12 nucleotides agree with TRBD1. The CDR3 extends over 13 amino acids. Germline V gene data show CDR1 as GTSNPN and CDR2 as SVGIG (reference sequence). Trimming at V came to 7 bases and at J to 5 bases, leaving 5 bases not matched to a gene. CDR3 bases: TGTGCCTCGGGACAGGGGGCCGCGGAGACCCAGTACTTC. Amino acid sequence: CASGQGAAETQYF.

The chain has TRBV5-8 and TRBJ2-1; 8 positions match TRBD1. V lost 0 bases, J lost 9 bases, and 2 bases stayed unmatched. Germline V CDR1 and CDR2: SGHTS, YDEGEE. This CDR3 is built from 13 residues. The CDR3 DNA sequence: TGTGCCAGCAGCTTGGGACAGGGGCGTGAGCAGTTCTTC. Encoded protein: CASSLGQGREQFF.

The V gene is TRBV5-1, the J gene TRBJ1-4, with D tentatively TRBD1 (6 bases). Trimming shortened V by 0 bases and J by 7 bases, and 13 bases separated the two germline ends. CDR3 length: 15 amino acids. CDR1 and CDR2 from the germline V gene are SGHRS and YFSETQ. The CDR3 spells CASSLEGRGGEKLFF. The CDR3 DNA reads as TGCGCCAGCAGCTTGGAGGGCAGGGGCGGTGAAAAACTGTTTTTT.

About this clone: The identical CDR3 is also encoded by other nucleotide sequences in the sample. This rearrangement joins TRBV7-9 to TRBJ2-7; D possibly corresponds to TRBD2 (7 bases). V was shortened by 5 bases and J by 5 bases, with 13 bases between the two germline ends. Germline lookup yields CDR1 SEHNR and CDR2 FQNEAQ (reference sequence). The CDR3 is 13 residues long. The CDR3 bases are TGTGCCAGCAGCCCACAGGGAGGGGACGAGCAGTACTTC. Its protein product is CASSPQGGDEQYF.

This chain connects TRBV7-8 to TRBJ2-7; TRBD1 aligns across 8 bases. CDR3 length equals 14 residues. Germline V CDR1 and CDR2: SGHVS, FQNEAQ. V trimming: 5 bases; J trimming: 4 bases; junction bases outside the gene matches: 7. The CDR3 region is CASSTGQGEYEQYF. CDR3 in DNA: TGTGCCAGCAGCACCGGACAGGGAGAGTACGAGCAGTACTTC.

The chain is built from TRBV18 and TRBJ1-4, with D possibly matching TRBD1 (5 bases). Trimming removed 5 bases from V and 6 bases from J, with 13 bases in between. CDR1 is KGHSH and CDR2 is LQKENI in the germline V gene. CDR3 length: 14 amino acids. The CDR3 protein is CASSLDTPYEKLFF. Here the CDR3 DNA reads TGTGCCAGCTCATTGGACACTCCCTATGAAAAACTGTTTTTT.

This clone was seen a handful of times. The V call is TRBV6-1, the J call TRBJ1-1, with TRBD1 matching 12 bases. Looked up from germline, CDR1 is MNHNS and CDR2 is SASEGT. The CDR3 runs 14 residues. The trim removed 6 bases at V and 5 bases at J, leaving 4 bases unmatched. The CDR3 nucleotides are TGTGCCAGCAGGGGGACAGGGGGCGTAACTGAAGCTTTCTTT. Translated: CASRGTGGVTEAFF.

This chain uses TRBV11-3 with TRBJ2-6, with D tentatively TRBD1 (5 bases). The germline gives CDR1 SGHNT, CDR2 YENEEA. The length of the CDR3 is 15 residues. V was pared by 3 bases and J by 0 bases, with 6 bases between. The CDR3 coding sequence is TGTGCCAGCAGCTTTACAGGCTCTGGGGCCAACGTCCTGACTTTC. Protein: CASSFTGSGANVLTF.

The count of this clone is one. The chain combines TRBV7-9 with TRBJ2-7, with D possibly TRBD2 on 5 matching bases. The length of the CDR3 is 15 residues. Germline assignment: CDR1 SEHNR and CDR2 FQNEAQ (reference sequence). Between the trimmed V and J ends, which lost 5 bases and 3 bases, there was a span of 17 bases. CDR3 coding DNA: TGTGCCAGCAGCACCCGAGGATCCCGGGGCTACGAGCAGTACTTC. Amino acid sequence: CASSTRGSRGYEQYF.

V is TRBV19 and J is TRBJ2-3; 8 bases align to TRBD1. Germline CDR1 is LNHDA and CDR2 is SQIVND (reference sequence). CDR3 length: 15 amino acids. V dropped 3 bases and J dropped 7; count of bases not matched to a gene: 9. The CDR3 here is CASSIVAGGSHTQYF. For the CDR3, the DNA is TGTGCCAGTAGTATTGTTGCAGGGGGCTCTCATACGCAGTATTTT.